Here is one T cell receptor beta chain with its context. Its antigen is undetermined. The CDR3 has 16 residues. V gave up 4 bases and J gave up 3 bases; unmatched junction bases: 7. In germline, CDR1 is SGHDT, CDR2 YYEEEE. This sample was taken from a study of graft-versus-host responses after intestinal transplantation. On the study more broadly: Multivisceral, liver-intestinal, or isolated intestinal transplants were performed in recipients. General study findings and limits: Among circulating GvH clones, peak levels were associated with early post-transplant declines in HvG clones.

Only in-frame clones appear in the TCRdb table, and some are missing; sequencing was by immunoSEQ multiplex PCR. This table holds approximately 9,100 clones, 90% to 95% found once. This material consisted of bone marrow, taken approximately 520 days after intestinal transplantation. This clonotype was sampled from a human patient who received an intestinal transplant, so some T cells may come from the graft donor. The chain links TRBV5-6 to TRBJ1-5; 10 bases fit TRBD1. CDR3 nucleotide sequence: TGTGCCAGCAGCCTCGGACAGGGGGGCCTCAATCAGCCCCAGCATTTT. It yields the protein CASSLGQGGLNQPQHF. Drawing the rest from reference TRBV5-6 and TRBJ1-5, the complete variable domain is DAGVTQSPTHLIKTRGQQVTLRCSPKSGHDTVSWYQQALGQGPQFIFQYYEEEERQRGNFPDRFSGHQFPNYSSELNVNALLLGDSALYLCASSLGQGGLNQPQHFGDGTRLSIL.